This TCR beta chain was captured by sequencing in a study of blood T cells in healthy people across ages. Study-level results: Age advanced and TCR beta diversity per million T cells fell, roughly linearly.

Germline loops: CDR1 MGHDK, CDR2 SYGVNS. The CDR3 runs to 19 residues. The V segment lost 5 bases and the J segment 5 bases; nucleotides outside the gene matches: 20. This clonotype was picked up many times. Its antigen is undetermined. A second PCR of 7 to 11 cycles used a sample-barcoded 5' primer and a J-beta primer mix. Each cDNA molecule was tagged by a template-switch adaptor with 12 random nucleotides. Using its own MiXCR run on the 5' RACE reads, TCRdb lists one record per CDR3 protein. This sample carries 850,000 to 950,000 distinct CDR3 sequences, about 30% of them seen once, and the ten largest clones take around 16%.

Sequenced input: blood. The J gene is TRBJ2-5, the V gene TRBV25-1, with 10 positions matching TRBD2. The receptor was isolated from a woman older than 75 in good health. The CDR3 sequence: CASSPSSLAGAHAGETQYF. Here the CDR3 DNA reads TGTGCCAGCAGTCCGTCCTCCCTAGCGGGGGCCCACGCAGGGGAGACCCAGTACTTC.